This T cell receptor (beta chain) was captured by sequencing in a study of CD8 T cells in Susac syndrome. A quantity of about 0.45 to 1 ug RNA underwent reverse transcription using random hexamers. MiXCR, run by TCRdb on the immunoSEQ multiplex PCR reads, gives a single entry per CDR3 protein. The table includes 200,000 to 250,000 distinct CDR3 sequences, 90% to 95% detected once. V gave up 7 bases and J gave up 2 bases, with 14 bases separating them. CDR1 SQVTM and CDR2 ANQGSEA come from the germline V gene. CDR3 size: 14 residues. The sequence came from a human donor with multiple sclerosis. The source material was CD4+ T cells from PBMCs. V gene TRBV29-1 combines with J gene TRBJ2-2; possible D gene TRBD2, 5 bases. This CDR3 is CSAGGEINTGELFF. The CDR3 DNA reads as TGCAGCGCCGGAGGAGAGATTAACACCGGGGAGCTGTTTTTT.